Each of the 4 T cell receptor beta chains below was sequenced from the same sample in a study of PD-1 blockade in classical Hodgkin lymphoma. Sequencing was performed with immunoSEQ multiplex PCR; in TCRdb, only in-frame clones are kept and a portion is missing. The table includes 24,000 or so clones, 69% detected once. Each patient relapsed following autologous stem cell transplantation, and prior brentuximab vedotin exposure differed. The sample in question was peripheral blood mononuclear cells (PBMCs), obtained at baseline. The receptor source for this set is a human donor with classical Hodgkin lymphoma.

This clone has a handful of counts. The V and J genes are TRBV30 and TRBJ2-5; TRBD1 aligns across 8 bases. With V trimmed by 2 bases and J by 5 bases, 7 bases remained unmatched. Germline values: CDR1 GTSNPN, CDR2 SVGIG (reference sequence). The CDR3 is made up of 14 amino acids. The CDR3 DNA reads as TGTGCCTGGAGTTCTTCAGGGGGCGGGGAGACCCAGTACTTC. Encoded protein: CAWSSSGGGETQYF.

The gene calls are TRBV6-5 and TRBJ1-1; no reliable D call. The CDR3 covers 14 residues. V lost 2 bases and J 1 base, leaving 8 bases between the germline ends. Looked up from germline, CDR1 is MNHEY and CDR2 is SVGAGI. The CDR3 loop is CASSYAGSNTEAFF. The CDR3 nucleotides read TGTGCCAGCAGTTACGCGGGGTCGAACACTGAAGCTTTCTTT.

This clone was recorded a few times. The chain links TRBV2 to TRBJ2-7, with D hard to call. Germline-derived CDR1 and CDR2 are SNHLY and FYNNEI. The CDR3 is made up of 14 amino acids. V shed 6 bases and J shed 3 bases, with 15 bases lying between them. CDR3: CASSPLGTYYEQYF. The CDR3 DNA reads TGTGCCAGCAGCCCACTCGGTACCTACTACGAGCAGTACTTC. Based on the CDR3 plus reference TRBV2 and TRBJ2-7, the full variable domain is EPEVTQTPSHQVTQMGQEVILRCVPISNHLYFYWYRQILGQKVEFLVSFYNNEISEKSEIFDDQFSVERPDGSNFTLKIRSTKLEDSAMYFCASSPLGTYYEQYFGPGTRLTVT.

V and J are TRBV7-2 and TRBJ2-7; D unclear. V was cut by 1 base and J by 3 bases, with 7 bases left in between. Germline loops: CDR1 SGHTA, CDR2 FQGNSA. This CDR3 is 13 amino acids long. As DNA, the CDR3 is TGTGCCAGCAGCTTAGAGGTAGTCTACGAGCAGTACTTC. The encoded protein is CASSLEVVYEQYF.